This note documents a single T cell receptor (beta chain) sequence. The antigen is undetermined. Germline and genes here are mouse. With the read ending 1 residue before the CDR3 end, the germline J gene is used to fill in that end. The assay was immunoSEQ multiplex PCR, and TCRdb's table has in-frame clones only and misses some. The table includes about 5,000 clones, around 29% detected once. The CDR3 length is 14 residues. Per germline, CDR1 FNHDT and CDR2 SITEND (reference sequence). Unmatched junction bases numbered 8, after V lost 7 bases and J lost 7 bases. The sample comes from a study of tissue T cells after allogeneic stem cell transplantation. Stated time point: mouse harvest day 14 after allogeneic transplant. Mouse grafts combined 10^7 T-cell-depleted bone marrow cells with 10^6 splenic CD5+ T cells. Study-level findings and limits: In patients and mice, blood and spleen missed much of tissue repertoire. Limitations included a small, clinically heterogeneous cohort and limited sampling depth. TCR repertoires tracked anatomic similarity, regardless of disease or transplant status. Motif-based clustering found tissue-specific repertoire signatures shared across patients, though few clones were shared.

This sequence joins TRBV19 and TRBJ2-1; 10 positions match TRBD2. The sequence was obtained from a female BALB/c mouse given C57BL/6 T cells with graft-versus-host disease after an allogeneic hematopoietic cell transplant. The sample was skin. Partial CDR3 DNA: TGTGCCAGCTTACTCCGGGACTGGGGAGCTGAGCAGTTC. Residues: CASLLRDWGAEQF. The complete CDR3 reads CASLLRDWGAEQFF.